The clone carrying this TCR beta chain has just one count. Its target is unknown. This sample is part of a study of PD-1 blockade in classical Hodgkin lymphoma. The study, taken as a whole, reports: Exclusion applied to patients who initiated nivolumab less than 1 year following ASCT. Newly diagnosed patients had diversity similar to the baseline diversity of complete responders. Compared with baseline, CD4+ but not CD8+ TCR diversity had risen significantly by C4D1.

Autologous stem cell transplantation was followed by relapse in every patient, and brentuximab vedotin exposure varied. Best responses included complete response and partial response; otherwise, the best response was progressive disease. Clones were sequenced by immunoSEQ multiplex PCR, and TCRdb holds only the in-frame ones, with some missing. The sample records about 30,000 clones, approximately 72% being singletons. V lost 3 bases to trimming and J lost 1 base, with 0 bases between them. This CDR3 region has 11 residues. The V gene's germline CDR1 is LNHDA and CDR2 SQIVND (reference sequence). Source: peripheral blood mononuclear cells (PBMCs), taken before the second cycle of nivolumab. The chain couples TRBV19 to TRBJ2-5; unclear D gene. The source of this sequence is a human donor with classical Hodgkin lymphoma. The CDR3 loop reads CASSIQETQYF. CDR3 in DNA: TGTGCCAGTAGTATCCAAGAGACCCAGTACTTC.